This T cell receptor beta chain was recorded in a study of cytomegalovirus exposure and HLA in healthy donors. The donors, nominally healthy at sampling, likely had unrecorded immune exposures. CDR3 length equals 15 residues. The germline gives CDR1 MNHEY, CDR2 SVGAGI. The J segment lost 2 bases and the V segment lost 5 bases, leaving 6 bases of the junction unmatched. Use of 60 Vbeta and 13 Jbeta primers characterized the PCR. The data were produced by immunoSEQ multiplex PCR, yet TCRdb's version contains in-frame clones alone and is incomplete. This table has about 260,000 clones, 80% to 90% appearing once. Study observations and caveats: Listed as cytomegalovirus-associated were 150 or so TCR beta chains. A reported reduction in N-insertions relative to the roughly 670-donor mean was seen in an Asian-associated ancestry cluster in a later analysis.

A word on this clone: No antigen is known for it.

Input material: PBMCs. The receptor was derived from a woman aged 40-49 years in good health and CMV-seropositive. V gene TRBV6-5 combines with J gene TRBJ1-2; 9 nucleotides line up with TRBD1. CDR3 protein: CASSPDRGLNYGYTF. CDR3 DNA sequence: TGTGCCAGCAGTCCGGACAGGGGTTTAAACTATGGCTACACCTTC.